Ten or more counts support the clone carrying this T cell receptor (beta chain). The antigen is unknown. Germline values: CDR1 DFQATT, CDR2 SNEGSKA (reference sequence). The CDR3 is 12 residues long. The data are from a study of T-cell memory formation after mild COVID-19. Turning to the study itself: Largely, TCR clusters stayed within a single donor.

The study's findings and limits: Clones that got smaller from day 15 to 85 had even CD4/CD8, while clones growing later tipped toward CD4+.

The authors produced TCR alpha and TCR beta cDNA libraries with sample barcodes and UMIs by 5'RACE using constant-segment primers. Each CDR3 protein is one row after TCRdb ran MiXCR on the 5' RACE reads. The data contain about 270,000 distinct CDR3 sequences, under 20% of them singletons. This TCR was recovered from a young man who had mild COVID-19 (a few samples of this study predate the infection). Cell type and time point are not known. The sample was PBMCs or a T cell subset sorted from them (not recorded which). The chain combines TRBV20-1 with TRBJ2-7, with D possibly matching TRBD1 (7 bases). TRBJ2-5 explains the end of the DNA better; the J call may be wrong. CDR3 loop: CSAPEGDRTQYF. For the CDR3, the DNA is TGCAGTGCTCCGGAGGGGGACAGGACCCAGTACTTC.